The 13 T cell receptor beta chains below were found in one sample sequenced in a study of radiation and T cells in renal cell carcinoma. Assay: immunoSEQ multiplex PCR; the TCRdb copy retains only in-frame clones and omits some. There are about 78,000 clones in the sample; 89% occur only once, and more than 5.5% lies in the top ten. The sample's time point: blood 4 weeks post-SBRT, at nephrectomy. Documented treatment: 15 Gy SBRT to primary tumor, nephrectomy 4 weeks later. The starting material was blood, obtained from a patient whose treatment included radiotherapy and nephrectomy. These receptors all stem from a woman in her seventies with renal cell carcinoma.

The rearrangement joins TRBV7-9 to TRBJ1-5, with 7 bases aligning to TRBD1. Germline loops: CDR1 SEHNR, CDR2 FQNEAQ (reference sequence). The CDR3 is made up of 14 amino acids. V lost 5 bases, J lost 2 bases, and 3 bases stayed unmatched. CDR3 coding DNA: TGTGCCAGCAGCCCTGGACAGGGCAATCAGCCCCAGCATTTT. Its translation is CASSPGQGNQPQHF.

The rearrangement joins TRBV2 to TRBJ1-2; D remains unclear. Germline CDR1 reads SNHLY; CDR2 reads FYNNEI. V was pared by 2 bases and J by 4 bases, with 8 bases between. The CDR3 spans 13 residues. For the CDR3, the DNA is TGTGCCAGCAGTGAATCCCGGGTCTATGGCTACACCTTC. It encodes CASSESRVYGYTF.

The chain combines TRBV19 with TRBJ2-4; D is tentatively TRBD1 or TRBD2 (5 bases each). V lost 4 bases and J lost 8, with 21 bases in between. Germline V gene lookup returns CDR1 LNHDA and CDR2 SQIVND (reference sequence). The CDR3 runs 16 residues. The CDR3 here is CASSTTGRTGRDIQYF. The CDR3 DNA is TGTGCCAGTAGTACAACCGGAAGGACGGGGCGGGACATTCAGTACTTC.

V gene TRBV5-1 combines with J gene TRBJ1-5, with a possible D match to TRBD1 (5 bases). Germline V gene lookup returns CDR1 SGHRS and CDR2 YFSETQ. Deletions cut 0 bases from V and 7 bases from J, with 14 bases between. This CDR3 comprises 15 residues. CDR3 in amino acids: CASSLEAGSGQPQHF. Here the CDR3 DNA reads TGCGCCAGCAGCTTGGAGGCAGGGTCGGGGCAGCCCCAGCATTTT.

Regarding this clone: This CDR3 is also generated by other DNA sequences in the sample. The gene calls are TRBV7-3 and TRBJ1-2, with 8 bases lining up with TRBD1. This CDR3 contains 14 residues. Losses at the gene ends were 3 bases for V and 6 bases for J; bases not matched to a gene: 6. Looked up from germline, CDR1 is SGHTA and CDR2 is FQGTGA. The CDR3 DNA sequence: TGTGCCAGCAGCTTTACAGGGGGAAAAGATGGCTACACCTTC. Encoded protein: CASSFTGGKDGYTF.

V and J are TRBV5-1 and TRBJ2-3, with D unclear. The CDR3 runs 11 residues. Trimming pared 6 bases from V and 3 bases from J, leaving 5 bases between. CDR1 and CDR2 from the germline V gene are SGHRS and YFSETQ. CDR3 protein: CASTDTDTQYF. The CDR3 region has the DNA TGCGCCAGCACTGATACAGATACGCAGTATTTT.

This chain uses TRBV4-1 with TRBJ1-5; D remains ambiguous. CDR1 is MGHRA and CDR2 is YSYEKL in the germline V gene. Trimming took 0 bases from V and 2 from J, leaving 14 bases between them. The CDR3 loop spans 17 amino acids. DNA for the CDR3: TGCGCCAGCAGCCAAGAGGCCGCCGGTGCGGGCAATCAGCCCCAGCATTTT. It encodes CASSQEAAGAGNQPQHF.

This chain uses TRBV5-1 with TRBJ2-7; D gene ambiguous. The CDR3 extends over 12 amino acids. Germline loops: CDR1 SGHRS, CDR2 YFSETQ. Trimming took 2 bases from V and 5 from J, leaving 8 bases between them. The CDR3 region has the DNA TGCGCCAGCAGCTTAAGCAGCCACGAGCAGTACTTC. Protein sequence: CASSLSSHEQYF.

The chain uses TRBV7-8 and TRBJ2-5; 8 bases align to TRBD2. The germline V gene encodes CDR1 SGHVS and CDR2 FQNEAQ. V lost 3 bases, J lost 5 bases, and 8 bases stayed unmatched. This CDR3 has 15 residues. CDR3 sequence: CASSFAGAGVETQYF. Here the CDR3 DNA reads TGTGCCAGCAGCTTTGCGGGAGCGGGGGTGGAGACCCAGTACTTC. The complete variable domain, with remaining parts taken from reference TRBV7-8 and TRBJ2-5, reads GAGVSQSPRYKVAKRGQDVALRCDPISGHVSLFWYQQALGQGPEFLTYFQNEAQLDKSGLPSDRFFAERPEGSVSTLKIQRTQQEDSAVYLCASSFAGAGVETQYFGPGTRLLVL.

The rearrangement links TRBV28 to TRBJ1-1; tentative D call: TRBD1 (6 bases). The CDR3 contains 16 residues. V lost 7 bases and J 0 bases, leaving 18 bases between the germline ends. Germline V CDR1 and CDR2: MDHEN, SYDVKM. Written as DNA, the CDR3 is TGTGCCAGCACTAGGGGGTTGACTCTAATGAACACTGAAGCTTTCTTT. It codes for CASTRGLTLMNTEAFF.

The chain recombines TRBV19 with TRBJ1-3, with 9 nucleotides matching TRBD1. CDR3 size: 16 residues. CDR1 is LNHDA and CDR2 is SQIVND in the germline V gene (reference sequence). The V segment lost 4 bases and the J segment 0 bases; nucleotides outside the gene matches: 4. CDR3 in amino acids: CASSRGQGSSGNTIYF. In DNA, the CDR3 is TGTGCCAGTAGTAGAGGACAGGGGAGCTCTGGAAACACCATATATTTT.

The V and J genes are TRBV30 and TRBJ1-1; no clear D. The CDR3 covers 13 residues. Germline V CDR1 and CDR2: GTSNPN, SVGIG (reference sequence). The V and J ends lost 2 bases and 11 bases respectively, with 18 bases between them. For the CDR3, the DNA is TGTGCCTGGAGTAGGACGGACGGAACAAGGGCTTTCTTT. This translates into CAWSRTDGTRAFF.

V gene TRBV7-2 combines with J gene TRBJ1-1; a weak D match, TRBD1 (6 bases). CDR1 is SGHTA, CDR2 FQGNSA, per germline. With 2 bases removed from V and 0 bases from J, the gap between germline ends came to 13 bases. The CDR3 has 16 amino acids. The CDR3 protein is CASSLLRTEMNTEAFF. CDR3 in DNA: TGTGCCAGCAGCTTACTGAGGACAGAGATGAACACTGAAGCTTTCTTT.